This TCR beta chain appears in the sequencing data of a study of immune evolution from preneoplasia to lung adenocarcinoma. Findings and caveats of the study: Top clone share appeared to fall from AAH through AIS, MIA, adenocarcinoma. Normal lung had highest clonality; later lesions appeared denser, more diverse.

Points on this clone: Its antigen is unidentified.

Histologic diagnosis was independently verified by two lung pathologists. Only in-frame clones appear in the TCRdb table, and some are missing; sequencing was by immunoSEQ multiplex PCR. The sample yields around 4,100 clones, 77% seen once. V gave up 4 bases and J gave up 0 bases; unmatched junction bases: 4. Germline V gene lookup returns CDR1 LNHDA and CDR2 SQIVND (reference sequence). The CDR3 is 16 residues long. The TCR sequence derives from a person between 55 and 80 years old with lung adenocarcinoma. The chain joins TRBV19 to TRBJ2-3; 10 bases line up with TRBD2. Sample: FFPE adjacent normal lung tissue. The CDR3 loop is CASSRVAGGSTDTQYF. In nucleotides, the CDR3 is TGTGCCAGTAGTAGGGTAGCGGGGGGTAGCACAGATACGCAGTATTTT.